This T cell receptor (beta chain) was sequenced during a study of T cell repertoires in cytomegalovirus infection. The overall study: Matching HLA type, along with CMV infection, was indicated by public TCR beta signatures.

Study results and limitations: Summed public TCR beta family frequency identified CMV carriers bearing the relevant HLA. HLA-C-restricted TCR beta clonotypes specific for CMV led the ex vivo response.

On this clonotype: Its antigen is unknown.

Each CDR3 protein gets one entry after TCRdb re-called the reads with MiXCR. This sample has a few hundred thousand distinct CDR3 sequences, with about 40% found just once. The CDR3 extends over 16 amino acids. The V gene end was trimmed by 4 bases and the J gene end by 2 bases; junction bases not matched to a gene: 10. The germline CDR1 and CDR2 sequences are SGHVS and FQNEAQ. The source material was cultured PBMCs, sampled from culture after CMV antigen stimulation. The receptor was isolated from a human donor in good health (CMV status not recorded). Some clones in this sample may be carry-over from other donors' samples. The V and J genes are TRBV7-8 and TRBJ1-1, with 7 positions matching TRBD1. The CDR3 DNA reads TGTGCCAGCAGCTCACAGGCCAGACAGGGAAACACTGAAGCTTTCTTT. Protein sequence: CASSSQARQGNTEAFF.